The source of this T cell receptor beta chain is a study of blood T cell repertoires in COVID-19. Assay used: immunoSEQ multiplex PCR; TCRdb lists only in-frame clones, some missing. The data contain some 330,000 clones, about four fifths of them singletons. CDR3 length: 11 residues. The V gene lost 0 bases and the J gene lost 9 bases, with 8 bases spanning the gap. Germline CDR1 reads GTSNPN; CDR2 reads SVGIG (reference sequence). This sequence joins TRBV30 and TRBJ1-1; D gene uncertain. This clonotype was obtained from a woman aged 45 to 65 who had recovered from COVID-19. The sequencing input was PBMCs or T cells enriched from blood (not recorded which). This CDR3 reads CAWSVLGKAFF. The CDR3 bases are TGTGCCTGGAGTGTACTAGGAAAAGCTTTCTTT.